What follows are 16 T cell receptor beta chains derived from one specimen sequenced in a study of cytomegalovirus exposure and HLA in healthy donors. 60 Vbeta and 13 Jbeta primers were used in PCR. Produced via immunoSEQ multiplex PCR; TCRdb's table is partial and in-frame only. The table lists about 120,000 clones, 75% to 90% of them singletons. The sample taken for sequencing was PBMCs. Receptors originate from a middle-aged man in good health and CMV-seronegative.

This clone occurred a few times. The junction shows a germline mismatch at one end, possibly a read error. The chain combines TRBV7-2 with TRBJ2-4, with TRBD2 identical over 7 bases. CDR1 SGHTA and CDR2 FQGNSA come from the germline V gene. This CDR3 is 16 amino acids long. In DNA form, the CDR3 reads TGTGCCAGCAGCTTAAACGTGAGACTAGCCAAAAACAGTCAGTACTTC. Translated: CASSLNVRLAKNSQYF. The complete variable domain, with remaining parts taken from reference TRBV7-2 and TRBJ2-4, reads GAGVSQSPSNKVTEKGKDVELRCDPISGHTALYWYRQSLGQGLEFLIYFQGNSAPDKSGLPSDRFSAERTGGSVSTLTIQRTQQEDSAVYLCASSLNVRLAKNSQYFGAGTRLSVL.

The rearrangement joins TRBV28 to TRBJ1-3, with D tentatively TRBD1 (6 bases). The V and J ends lost 6 bases and 2 bases respectively, with 14 bases between them. Germline CDR1 is MDHEN and CDR2 is SYDVKM. CDR3 length equals 15 residues. The CDR3: CASRDRFSTGNTIYF. CDR3 nucleotide sequence: TGTGCCAGCAGGGACAGATTCTCCACTGGAAACACCATATATTTT.

This rearrangement joins TRBV15 to TRBJ2-1; 10 bases are shared with TRBD2. Germline loops: CDR1 LNHNV, CDR2 YYDKDF (reference sequence). There are 17 residues in the CDR3. The V segment lost 1 base and the J segment 8 bases; nucleotides outside the gene matches: 11. The CDR3 sequence is CATSRGVLAGSFDEQFF. CDR3 bases: TGTGCCACCAGCAGAGGGGTACTAGCGGGGAGTTTCGATGAGCAGTTCTTC. Full variable domain (remainder filled in from reference TRBV15 and TRBJ2-1): DAMVIQNPRYQVTQFGKPVTLSCSQTLNHNVMYWYQQKSSQAPKLLFHYYDKDFNNEADTPDNFQSRRPNTSFCFLDIRSPGLGDTAMYLCATSRGVLAGSFDEQFFGPGTRLTVL.

The CDR3 loop is CASSQELAGILRTQYF. The CDR3 region has the DNA TGTGCCAGCAGCCAAGAACTAGCGGGGATCCTTAGGACCCAGTACTTC. This sequence joins TRBV4-2 and TRBJ2-5, with 10 bases lining up with TRBD2. Germline-derived CDR1 and CDR2 are LGHNA and YNFKEQ. The CDR3 extends over 16 amino acids. Trimming took 0 bases from V and 7 from J; bases not matched to a gene: 8.

The chain carries TRBV5-4 and TRBJ2-5, with TRBD2 matching over 10 bases. Trimming at V came to 4 bases and at J to 2 bases, leaving 5 bases not matched to a gene. This CDR3 is 15 amino acids long. The germline V gene encodes CDR1 SGHNT and CDR2 YYREEE (reference sequence). This CDR3 reads CASSPQAGGQETQYF. For the CDR3, the DNA is TGTGCCAGCAGCCCTCAAGCGGGAGGGCAAGAGACCCAGTACTTC.

Turning to this clone: Germline is not matched at one junction end, which may reflect a read error. The rearrangement uses TRBV14 and TRBJ2-7; 12 bases map to TRBD2. This CDR3 has 14 residues. Germline CDR1 and CDR2: SGHDN and FVKESK. The CDR3 loop is CASSPTSGRHEQCF. The CDR3 bases are TGTGCCAGCAGCCCGACTAGCGGGAGACACGAGCAGTGCTTC.

This clone showed up just a few times. The chain combines TRBV10-1 with TRBJ2-3; 10 bases are shared with TRBD2. Unmatched junction bases numbered 6, after V lost 0 bases and J lost 3 bases. CDR1 is WNHNN, CDR2 SYGVQD, per germline (reference sequence). This CDR3 is 17 amino acids long. CDR3 protein: CASSESPSGGGTDTQYF. The CDR3 DNA reads TGCGCCAGCAGTGAGTCTCCCAGCGGGGGGGGAACAGATACGCAGTATTTT.

Sample share makes this clone medium-sized. The chain combines TRBV6-1 with TRBJ1-6, with 7 bases that match TRBD1. V shed 2 bases and J 5 bases; nucleotides not matched to a gene: 3. This CDR3 is 15 amino acids long. CDR1 MNHNS and CDR2 SASEGT come from the germline V gene. CDR3 loop: CASSERTGDNSPLHF. The CDR3 DNA reads TGTGCCAGCAGTGAACGAACAGGGGATAATTCACCCCTCCACTTT.

The V call is TRBV25-1, the J call TRBJ2-5; TRBD1 matches at 8 bases. This CDR3 is 13 amino acids long. Germline loops: CDR1 MGHDK, CDR2 SYGVNS. V was pared by 8 bases and J by 1 base, with 3 bases of the junction left unmatched. DNA of the CDR3: TGTGCCAGCGCGGACAGGGTCCAAGAGACCCAGTACTTC. It translates to CASADRVQETQYF.

This chain links TRBV27 with TRBJ2-4, with TRBD2 matching over 9 bases. Germline V gives CDR1 MNHEY, CDR2 SMNVEV (reference sequence). The CDR3 is made up of 19 amino acids. The junction had 13 bases not matched to a gene; V was cut back by 2 bases and J by 2 bases. The CDR3: CASSLQLPIAGVTKNIQYF. Written as DNA, the CDR3 is TGTGCCAGCAGTTTACAACTACCTATAGCGGGAGTAACCAAAAACATTCAGTACTTC.

This chain links TRBV7-6 with TRBJ2-2; the D gene is possibly TRBD1 (6 bases). There are 15 residues in the CDR3. V lost 1 base and J lost 5, with 11 bases in between. The germline gives CDR1 SGHVS, CDR2 FNYEAQ. CDR3 in amino acids: CASSLVAGVTGELFF. The CDR3 bases are TGTGCCAGCAGCTTAGTGGCAGGGGTAACCGGGGAGCTGTTTTTT.

The chain combines TRBV11-3 with TRBJ2-7; 9 nucleotides agree with TRBD1. V was clipped by 4 bases and J by 3 bases; unmatched bases: 1. CDR3 length: 13 amino acids. The germline gives CDR1 SGHNT, CDR2 YENEEA. CDR3 bases: TGTGCCAGCAGCTCGGGACAGGGCTACGAGCAGTACTTC. It translates to CASSSGQGYEQYF.

The table lists this clone with a few counts. V gene TRBV9 combines with J gene TRBJ2-3; the match to TRBD2 covers 8 bases. CDR1 SGDLS and CDR2 YYNGEE come from the germline V gene. Trimming cost V 3 bases and J 2 bases; bases outside gene matches: 8. The CDR3 loop spans 16 amino acids. CDR3 sequence: CASSASGTRVTDTQYF. The CDR3, as DNA: TGTGCCAGCAGCGCCTCCGGGACTAGGGTCACAGATACGCAGTATTTT.

The chain couples TRBV19 to TRBJ1-1; 7 bases fit TRBD1. Germline assignment: CDR1 LNHDA and CDR2 SQIVND (reference sequence). Germline trimming cut 6 bases from V and 1 base from J; bases unmatched to any gene: 5. The CDR3 spans 14 residues. The CDR3 nucleotides are TGTGCCAGTAGATCGGGACAGCGGAACACTGAAGCTTTCTTT. As protein: CASRSGQRNTEAFF.

The chain recombines TRBV25-1 with TRBJ1-4; D unresolved. This CDR3 is built from 14 residues. The V and J ends lost 8 bases and 6 bases respectively, with 16 bases between them. Per germline, CDR1 MGHDK and CDR2 SYGVNS. The CDR3 sequence: CASPWGGLDEKLFF. The CDR3 DNA is TGTGCCAGCCCATGGGGAGGGTTGGATGAAAAACTGTTTTTT.

The gene calls are TRBV7-8 and TRBJ2-5; 11 bases line up with TRBD2. The CDR3 has 16 amino acids. Germline V CDR1 and CDR2: SGHVS, FQNEAQ. With V trimmed by 4 bases and J by 0 bases, 4 bases remained unmatched. The CDR3 sequence is CASSSSSGGYQETQYF. Written as DNA, the CDR3 is TGTGCCAGCAGCTCCTCTAGCGGGGGGTACCAAGAGACCCAGTACTTC.